These 23 T cell receptor beta chains were sequenced from one sample in a study of OX40 agonist ivuxolimab in advanced cancers. TCRdb's copy holds only in-frame clones and misses some; the assay was immunoSEQ multiplex PCR. Among some 80,000 clones listed, 70% to 90% were seen once. Sequenced material: CD4+ or CD8+ T cells sorted from blood, taken in a trial of the OX40 agonist ivuxolimab. These TCRs come from an adult with an advanced solid tumor such as melanoma, head and neck, liver or kidney cancer.

The genes are TRBV19 and TRBJ2-1; 9 bases agree with TRBD2. This CDR3 spans 15 amino acids. The V segment lost 4 bases and the J segment 9 bases; nucleotides outside the gene matches: 10. CDR1 and CDR2 (germline): LNHDA, SQIVND (reference sequence). Here the CDR3 reads CASSNQRGVFGEQFF. CDR3 sequence (DNA): TGTGCCAGTAGTAACCAGCGGGGGGTGTTCGGTGAGCAGTTCTTC.

This chain links TRBV19 with TRBJ1-2; the D is unclear. Germline CDR1 is LNHDA and CDR2 is SQIVND (reference sequence). The length of the CDR3 is 14 residues. Trimming removed 10 bases from V and 0 bases from J, with 15 bases in between. CDR3: CATSTWGANYGYTF. The CDR3 DNA sequence: TGTGCCACCAGTACGTGGGGAGCTAACTATGGCTACACCTTC.

CDR3 coding DNA: TGTGCCAGCAGCAAAGGGGGCAGGGCGTCGTACTCTGGAAACACCATATATTTT. Residues: CASSKGGRASYSGNTIYF. The chain recombines TRBV21-1 with TRBJ1-3; the D call of TRBD1 is as the table states it, not checked on the DNA. TRBV21-1 is a pseudogene locus. This CDR3 is 18 amino acids long.

The chain joins TRBV5-1 to TRBJ1-1, with D maybe TRBD1 (6 bases). The CDR3 consists of 14 residues. Germline V gene data show CDR1 as SGHRS and CDR2 as YFSETQ. The V end lost 4 bases, the J end lost 3 bases, and 13 bases lay between the germline ends. The CDR3 spells CASSGNRVDTEAFF. The DNA for the CDR3 is TGCGCCAGCAGCGGGAACAGGGTCGACACTGAAGCTTTCTTT. Supplemented by reference TRBV5-1 and TRBJ1-1, the full variable domain reads KAGVTQTPRYLIKTRGQQVTLSCSPISGHRSVSWYQQTPGQGLQFLFEYFSETQRNKGNFPGRFSGRQFSNSRSEMNVSTLELGDSALYLCASSGNRVDTEAFFGQGTRLTVV.

This sequence joins TRBV27 and TRBJ1-5; D unclear. The V and J ends lost 6 bases and 5 bases respectively, with 11 bases between them. The CDR3 is 13 amino acids. Germline CDR1 MNHEY, CDR2 SMNVEV (reference sequence). DNA of the CDR3: TGTGCCAGCAGCCCGGGCCTGTATCAGCCCCAGCATTTT. The encoded protein is CASSPGLYQPQHF.

This clone has just a few counts. The V and J genes are TRBV19 and TRBJ1-1; D unclear. Germline CDR1 reads LNHDA; CDR2 reads SQIVND (reference sequence). The CDR3 is made up of 14 amino acids. The ends were cut back, 2 bases at V and 1 base at J, with 8 bases in the middle. The CDR3 nucleotides read TGTGCCAGTAGTATACGGGCAGGGAACACTGAAGCTTTCTTT. Its translation is CASSIRAGNTEAFF.

This chain connects TRBV25-1 to TRBJ1-2, with D possibly being TRBD1 (5 bases). The CDR3 sequence is 15 residues long. V lost 5 bases and J 7 bases, leaving 20 bases between the germline ends. Germline V gene data show CDR1 as MGHDK and CDR2 as SYGVNS. CDR3: CASSPWGGALGGYTF. DNA of the CDR3: TGTGCCAGCAGTCCCTGGGGAGGGGCGCTTGGTGGCTACACCTTC.

This clone came up a few times. The chain recombines TRBV28 with TRBJ2-3, with D perhaps TRBD1 (6 bases). V lost 8 bases, J lost 0 bases, and 21 bases lay in between. CDR1 and CDR2 from the germline V gene are MDHEN and SYDVKM. The CDR3 runs 17 residues. CDR3 in amino acids: CASPPSQGLSSTDTQYF. CDR3 coding DNA: TGTGCCAGCCCCCCCTCACAGGGTCTCTCTAGCACAGATACGCAGTATTTT.

This chain uses TRBV21-1 with TRBJ2-1; the table's D call TRBD2 went unverified against the DNA. TRBV21-1 is flagged as a pseudogene. The CDR3 spans 11 residues. CDR3 nucleotides: TGTGCCAGCAGTCCGAACACTAAGCAGTTCTTC. Its translation: CASSPNTKQFF.

Comment on this clone: This sample also contains other DNA sequences that code for the same CDR3. J is TRBJ2-5 and V is TRBV18; D is ambiguous. Trimming pared 2 bases from V and 2 bases from J, leaving 6 bases between. Germline values: CDR1 KGHSH, CDR2 LQKENI. The CDR3 sequence is 13 residues long. For the CDR3, the DNA is TGTGCCAGCTCACCAGGATTACAAGAGACCCAGTACTTC. Encoded protein: CASSPGLQETQYF.

This chain links TRBV5-1 with TRBJ1-1, with D hard to call. Per germline, CDR1 SGHRS and CDR2 YFSETQ. The V end lost 3 bases, the J end lost 0 bases, and 9 bases lay between the germline ends. The CDR3 has 14 amino acids. CDR3 protein: CASSSDGLNTEAFF. For the CDR3, the DNA is TGCGCCAGCAGCTCGGACGGGTTGAACACTGAAGCTTTCTTT.

The chain employs TRBV4-3 and TRBJ2-5, with 14 bases matching TRBD2. Germline V gene data show CDR1 as LGHNA and CDR2 as YSLEER. V shed 1 base, J shed 2 bases, and the junction held 6 bases outside the gene matches. The CDR3 has 18 amino acids. As DNA, the CDR3 is TGCGCCAGCAGCCAAGTAGGACTAGCGGGGGGAAGACAAGAGACCCAGTACTTC. It specifies CASSQVGLAGGRQETQYF.

The chain employs TRBV5-6 and TRBJ2-1; TRBD1 is a possible D gene (5 bases). The V gene lost 0 bases and the J gene lost 12 bases, with 10 bases spanning the gap. The V gene's germline CDR1 is SGHDT and CDR2 YYEEEE. This CDR3 is 12 amino acids long. The CDR3 protein is CASSLGQPMQFF. The CDR3 nucleotides read TGTGCCAGCAGCTTGGGACAGCCAATGCAGTTCTTC.

V gene TRBV7-8 combines with J gene TRBJ1-2; D not resolved. With 1 base removed from V and 4 bases from J, the gap between germline ends came to 13 bases. Germline V gene sequence: CDR1 SGHVS, CDR2 FQNEAQ. The CDR3 sequence is 15 residues long. The CDR3 nucleotides read TGTGCCAGCAGCTTAGTCCGGTTCCCTAGCTATGGCTACACCTTC. Its translation: CASSLVRFPSYGYTF.

The rearrangement uses TRBV5-6 and TRBJ2-3; TRBD1 matches at 7 bases. The CDR3 extends over 16 amino acids. Per germline, CDR1 SGHDT and CDR2 YYEEEE. With V trimmed by 3 bases and J by 3 bases, 10 bases remained unmatched. This chain's CDR3 is CASSSHGQVKTDTQYF. As DNA, the CDR3 is TGTGCCAGCAGCTCCCATGGACAGGTTAAGACAGATACGCAGTATTTT.

This clone has a single count. This same CDR3 is encoded by further DNA sequences in the sample. The chain employs TRBV6-5 and TRBJ2-7; weak D call: TRBD2 (7 bases). Trimming removed 5 bases at V and 2 bases at J, with 16 bases between. This CDR3 contains 15 residues. Germline CDR1 is MNHEY and CDR2 is SVGAGI. The CDR3: CASSRTSGGPYEQYF. The CDR3 DNA reads as TGTGCCAGCAGTCGGACTAGTGGGGGCCCCTACGAGCAGTACTTC.

The rearrangement links TRBV5-1 to TRBJ2-1; TRBD2 agrees at 8 bases. Germline-derived CDR1 and CDR2 are SGHRS and YFSETQ. The CDR3 has 14 amino acids. Trimming at V came to 2 bases and at J to 7 bases, leaving 5 bases not matched to a gene. CDR3 DNA: TGCGCCAGCAGCTTCGGGGGGGCCCTGAATGAGCAGTTCTTC. Residues: CASSFGGALNEQFF.

The V and J genes are TRBV4-1 and TRBJ2-1; 7 nucleotides match TRBD1. CDR1 is MGHRA and CDR2 is YSYEKL in the germline V gene. V was clipped by 1 base and J by 2 bases; unmatched bases: 2. CDR3 length: 15 amino acids. In DNA form, the CDR3 reads TGCGCCAGCAGCCAAGTGGGGACAGCCTACAATGAGCAGTTCTTC. Protein product: CASSQVGTAYNEQFF.

The chain couples TRBV9 to TRBJ2-7; 7 positions agree with TRBD1. The CDR3 sequence is 14 residues long. The junction had 8 bases not matched to a gene; V was cut back by 7 bases and J by 1 base. Germline V CDR1 and CDR2: SGDLS, YYNGEE. CDR3 sequence (DNA): TGTGCCAGCGCCCGACAGGGCGGGTCCTACGAGCAGTACTTC. As protein: CASARQGGSYEQYF.

The chain joins TRBV7-2 to TRBJ1-3; 7 bases are a match to TRBD1. This CDR3 spans 16 amino acids. Germline V CDR1 and CDR2: SGHTA, FQGNSA. Germline trimming cut 3 bases from V and 0 bases from J; bases unmatched to any gene: 5. The DNA of the CDR3 is TGTGCCAGCAGCTTCCGGGACAGCATCTCTGGAAACACCATATATTTT. Amino acids: CASSFRDSISGNTIYF. Full variable domain (remainder filled in from reference TRBV7-2 and TRBJ1-3): GAGVSQSPSNKVTEKGKDVELRCDPISGHTALYWYRQSLGQGLEFLIYFQGNSAPDKSGLPSDRFSAERTGGSVSTLTIQRTQQEDSAVYLCASSFRDSISGNTIYFGEGSWLTVV.

The J gene is TRBJ2-5, the V gene TRBV18; D gene uncertain. V gave up 5 bases and J gave up 4 bases, with 11 bases separating them. CDR1 is KGHSH, CDR2 LQKENI, per germline. This CDR3 is 13 amino acids long. As DNA, the CDR3 is TGTGCCAGCTCATGGACCCCCTTAGAGACCCAGTACTTC. This translates into CASSWTPLETQYF. Combining the CDR3 with reference TRBV18 and TRBJ2-5 gives the whole variable domain NAGVMQNPRHLVRRRGQEARLRCSPMKGHSHVYWYRQLPEEGLKFMVYLQKENIIDESGMPKERFSAEFPKEGPSILRIQQVVRGDSAAYFCASSWTPLETQYFGPGTRLLVL.

About this clone itself: One end of the junction is discordant with germline, which a read error may explain. This CDR3 is also generated by other DNA sequences in the sample. This sequence joins TRBV6-1 and TRBJ1-5; D call uncertain. From germline, CDR1 is MNHNS and CDR2 SASEGT. There are 12 residues in the CDR3. DNA of the CDR3: TGTGCCACCGTAGGGAGCAATCAGCCTCAGCATTTT. Encoded protein: CATVGSNQPQHF.

V gene TRBV7-2 combines with J gene TRBJ2-2; 8 positions agree with TRBD1. The V segment lost 4 bases and the J segment 6 bases; nucleotides outside the gene matches: 10. The V gene's germline CDR1 is SGHTA and CDR2 FQGNSA. This CDR3 spans 16 amino acids. The chain's CDR3 is CASSSFGQGYSGELFF. CDR3 coding DNA: TGTGCCAGCAGCTCCTTCGGACAGGGTTACTCCGGGGAGCTGTTTTTT.